This T cell receptor beta chain was found in a study of cytomegalovirus exposure and HLA in healthy donors. Turning to the study itself: T cells numbering around 190 million yielded approximately 100 million unique TCR beta sequences in an earlier analysis.

Per the germline V gene, CDR1 is SGHTS and CDR2 is YDEGEE. The length of the CDR3 is 14 residues. Trimming removed 1 base from V and 2 bases from J, with 7 bases in between. 60 Vbeta and 13 Jbeta primers were used in PCR. The protocol was immunoSEQ multiplex PCR, while the TCRdb copy is restricted to in-frame clones and leaves out a portion. Of 200,000 to 300,000 clones listed, around 80% were seen once; the top ten hold 8%. The chain combines TRBV5-8 with TRBJ1-3, with D perhaps matching TRBD1 (5 bases). Sequencing input: PBMCs. This receptor was obtained from a woman in her sixties or seventies in good health and CMV-seropositive. The CDR3 DNA reads TGTGCCAGCAGCTTGACAGGCCCTGGAAACACCATATATTTT. Translating gives CASSLTGPGNTIYF. Filled out from reference TRBV5-8 and TRBJ1-3, the complete variable domain reads EAGVTQSPTHLIKTRGQQATLRCSPISGHTSVYWYQQALGLGLQFLLWYDEGEERNRGNFPPRFSGRQFPNYSSELNVNALELEDSALYLCASSLTGPGNTIYFGEGSWLTVV.